Below, one T cell receptor beta chain is given with its context. Antigen specificity is unknown. The data were taken from a study of T-cell reconstitution after alpha-beta-depleted transplantation in children. Study-level results: Some patients owed their high day-60 TCRbeta diversity to surviving recipient T cells and thymic progenitors.

V was cut by 8 bases and J by 8 bases, with 21 bases left in between. Germline V gives CDR1 SGHVS, CDR2 FNYEAQ. This CDR3 contains 15 residues. TCRbeta library construction was performed incorporating unique molecular identifiers. TCRdb re-analysed the PCR reads in MiXCR, keeping a single row per CDR3 protein. The data show 440,000 or so distinct CDR3 sequences, approximately 42% seen once. Source: PBMCs, taken before TCRalphabeta/CD19-depleted stem cell transplant. This chain links TRBV7-6 with TRBJ2-2; weak D call: TRBD1 (5 bases). The clonotype was recovered from a girl aged 2-10 years with aplastic anemia, due to receive a stem cell transplant. CDR3 bases: TGTGCCAGCCAGCAGCTTGGCTCTAGACAGGGGGAGCTGTTTTTT. Translation gives CASQQLGSRQGELFF.